This TCR beta chain originates from a study of T cells after yellow fever vaccination. The TCR cDNA carried a universal primer site and UMIs from 5'RACE template switching. Using its own MiXCR run on the 5' RACE reads, TCRdb lists one record per CDR3 protein. Of around 200,000 distinct CDR3 sequences listed, about 10% are singletons. V gave up 3 bases and J gave up 5 bases, with 15 bases separating them. The CDR3 runs to 15 residues. Germline V gives CDR1 SGHTA, CDR2 FQGNSA. This clonotype has only a few counts. The rearrangement links TRBV7-2 to TRBJ2-3; D uncertain. The receptor comes from a young man who received the YFV17D yellow fever vaccine. Sequenced material: CD8+ T cells sorted from PBMCs, taken 15 days after the yellow fever booster vaccination. The CDR3 sequence is CASSFYPRAKDTQYF. CDR3 nucleotides: TGTGCCAGCAGCTTTTATCCAAGGGCCAAAGATACGCAGTATTTT.